This T cell receptor beta chain was captured in a study of T-cell memory formation after mild COVID-19. About this clonotype: Its antigen is still unknown.

General study findings and limits: CD4/CD8 balance held among clones contracting day 15 to 85, and later expanders leaned CD4+.

MiXCR, applied by TCRdb to the 5' RACE reads, yields one record per CDR3 protein. The sample holds some 260,000 distinct CDR3 sequences, about 15% seen once. The clonotype originates from a man between 18 and 35 years old who had mild COVID-19 (a few samples of this study predate the infection). Cell type and time point are not known. The sequenced sample consisted of PBMCs or a T cell subset sorted from them (not recorded which).

The CDR3 loop is CSADNHRLAGTTDTQYF. In DNA, the CDR3 is TGCAGTGCCGATAACCACAGACTAGCGGGGACCACAGATACGCAGTATTTT. This chain links TRBV20-1 with TRBJ2-3, with 11 bases fitting TRBD2. This CDR3 is built from 17 residues. V was clipped by 6 bases and J by 2 bases; unmatched bases: 13. The germline CDR1 and CDR2 sequences are DFQATT and SNEGSKA (reference sequence).